The 3 T cell receptor beta chains reported below all come from one sample, sequenced in a study of cytomegalovirus exposure and HLA in healthy donors (dated by TCRdb to the late 2010s). The library was generated by the immunoSEQ multiplex PCR assay. For the multiplex PCR, a mixture combining 60 forward primers for TCR Vbeta segments and 13 reverse primers for TCR Jbeta segments was used. Imported from immuneACCESS, the table was reduced by TCRdb to in-frame sequences with V and J called. These copies leave out some clones; in studies compared against another copy, an unresolved V gene accounts for under half, and the cause of the remainder is not known. For this sample the table gives roughly 150,000 clones, of which roughly 10% were detected only once. Jointly, the top ten make up 1.5% to 2% of the sample. Input material: PBMCs. The source is a man between 45 and 60 years old in good health and CMV-seronegative.

This clone was found a few times. This chain connects TRBV30 to TRBJ1-4, with 7 bases that match TRBD1. The junction had 11 bases not matched to a gene; V was cut back by 5 bases and J by 5 bases. The CDR3 consists of 15 residues. CDR1 is GTSNPN, CDR2 SVGIG, per germline (reference sequence). CDR3 sequence: CAWGGTGTENEKLFF. The CDR3 coding sequence is TGTGCCTGGGGGGGAACCGGGACAGAAAATGAAAAACTGTTTTTT.

The rearrangement joins TRBV5-1 to TRBJ2-5; tentative D call: TRBD2 (6 bases). The CDR3 runs 16 residues. Germline CDR1 is SGHRS and CDR2 is YFSETQ. V lost 0 bases, J lost 1 base, and 13 bases lay in between. CDR3 sequence: CASSLALGGAQETQYF. The DNA of the CDR3 is TGCGCCAGCAGCTTGGCCTTGGGGGGAGCCCAAGAGACCCAGTACTTC.

This clone came up a few times. The chain joins TRBV4-2 to TRBJ2-1; 9 nucleotides align to TRBD2. The germline V gene has CDR1 LGHNA and CDR2 YNFKEQ. Germline trimming cut 2 bases from V and 9 bases from J; bases unmatched to any gene: 11. This CDR3 is 16 amino acids long. CDR3 nucleotide sequence: TGTGCCAGCAGCCAACTTTTGGCTAGCGGGAAGGGTGAGCAGTTCTTC. Amino acid sequence: CASSQLLASGKGEQFF.